Detailed here is one T cell receptor (beta chain). Its antigen remains undetermined. No quality values exist for individual bases; no much larger clone is one base distant. TCRbeta CDR3 regions were amplified from genomic DNA by means of the immunoSEQ Assay, a bias-controlled multiplex PCR. The published analysis was carried out like this. The number of nucleated cells in each sample was estimated from the amplification of reference gene primers within the assay. Sequence reads were collapsed and filtered to measure the absolute abundance of every unique TCRbeta CDR3 rearrangement. For each sample, productive Simpson clonality was calculated by taking the square root of Simpson's diversity index across productive rearrangements. TCRdb re-hosts the immuneACCESS table, in-frame sequences only. Its copies lack some clones; in the studies checked, an unresolved V gene accounts for under half of them, and the cause for the rest is not known. V, J and clone size derive from that table, while D and trimming were established from the DNA sequence. This sample gives approximately 350,000 clones in total; around 87% of them show up just once. Roughly 6.3% of the sample comes from the top ten.

In Seattle, one collaborating source enrolled patients while the infection was active and tracked those patients longitudinally over the course of disease. Collaborating institutions collected whole blood in K2EDTA tubes following their own protocols. For TCRbeta analysis, collaborators shipped samples as frozen whole blood, isolated PBMCs, or DNA extracted from either of those sample types. The trim is 3 bases for V and 0 bases for J, with a gap of 16 bases between the germline ends. Including cysteine and phenylalanine, the CDR3 has 17 amino acids. Of all the DNA, just the CDR3 is kept, 51 bases in frame from base 1. CDR1 and CDR2 (KGHDR, SFDVKD) derive from the germline V gene. This sample was taken from a study of blood T cell repertoires in COVID-19 (dated by TCRdb to 2018 to 2021). With respect to the entire study: The collaborator samples originated in the United States, Italy and Spain and spanned the acute and convalescent phases of COVID-19. The material from the prospective study consisted of cDNA or gDNA derived from T cells, B-cell-depleted T cells, or PBMCs. Deeply sampled blood TCRbeta repertoires from subjects exposed to, actively infected with, or recovered from COVID-19 were included in the dataset. The repertoires were released in a freely available public database intended as a resource for research on the immune response to SARS-CoV-2. Samples came from the ongoing ImmuneRACE study (first 160 participants) plus 1,254 subjects from 6 global collaborators. The sample metadata nearly always contained a de-identified subject ID, COVID-19 status, age in years and sex. Where available, HLA class I and class II types were obtained from metadata supplied by the sample provider rather than from assay-based typing. General findings and caveats noted by the study authors: The amount of clinical and demographic metadata varied by source and participant and was provided uncurated.

This TCR was sampled from a woman in her 50s with COVID-19, enrolled during active disease. The chain couples TRBV24-1 to TRBJ1-1; the D gene is perhaps TRBD1, from 5 matching bases. Material: peripheral blood. At the DNA level, the sequence is TGTGCCACCAGTGATCCTAGACAGCCAGAGATGAACACTGAAGCTTTCTTT. Translation gives CATSDPRQPEMNTEAFF.